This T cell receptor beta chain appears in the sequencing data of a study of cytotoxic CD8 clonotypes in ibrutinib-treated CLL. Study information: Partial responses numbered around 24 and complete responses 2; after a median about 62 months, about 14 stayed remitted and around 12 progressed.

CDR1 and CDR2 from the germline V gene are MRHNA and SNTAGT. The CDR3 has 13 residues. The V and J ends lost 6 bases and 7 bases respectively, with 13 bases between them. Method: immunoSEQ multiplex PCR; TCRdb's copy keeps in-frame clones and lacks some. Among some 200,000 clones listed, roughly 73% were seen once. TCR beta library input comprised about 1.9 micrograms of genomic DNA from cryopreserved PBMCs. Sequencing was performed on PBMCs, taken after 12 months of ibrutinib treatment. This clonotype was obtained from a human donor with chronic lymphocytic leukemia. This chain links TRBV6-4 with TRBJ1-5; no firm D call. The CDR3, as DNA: TGTGCCAGCAGGGAGGGAGTACGACAGCCCCAGCATTTT. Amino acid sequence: CASREGVRQPQHF.